This T cell receptor (beta chain) derives from a study of blood T cell repertoires in COVID-19. Produced via immunoSEQ multiplex PCR; TCRdb's table is partial and in-frame only. The sample lists some 300,000 clones; around nine tenths were seen once. This clone showed up just once. The sample taken for sequencing was peripheral blood. The clonotype comes from a man between 65 and 85 years old with acute or convalescent COVID-19.

CDR3 residues: CASSQRTGDQPQHF. The CDR3 DNA reads TGTGCCAGCAGCCAGCGGACAGGGGACCAGCCCCAGCATTTT. This rearrangement joins TRBV4-2 to TRBJ1-5; TRBD1 matches at 9 bases. With V trimmed by 3 bases and J by 7 bases, 4 bases remained unmatched. The CDR3 extends over 14 amino acids. Germline-derived CDR1 and CDR2 are LGHNA and YNFKEQ.